The 10 T cell receptor beta chains below were found in one sample sequenced in a study of CD8 T cells in Susac syndrome. The authors reverse transcribed about 0.5 to 1 ug RNA with random hexamers. One entry per CDR3 protein results from TCRdb running MiXCR on the immunoSEQ multiplex PCR reads. The sample shows 240,000 or so distinct CDR3 sequences, around 96% of them seen only once. The sample comprised CD4+ T cells from PBMCs. These receptors originate from a human donor with Susac syndrome.

This clonotype was detected only once. The chain carries TRBV20-1 and TRBJ2-1; D perhaps matches TRBD2 (6 bases). CDR3 size: 16 residues. The ends were cut back, 4 bases at V and 1 base at J, with 17 bases in the middle. Germline CDR1 is DFQATT and CDR2 is SNEGSKA (reference sequence). Here the CDR3 reads CSATLQGLQSYNEQFF. The CDR3, as DNA: TGCAGTGCTACACTTCAGGGACTCCAATCCTACAATGAGCAGTTCTTC.

The chain is built from TRBV2 and TRBJ2-3; no clear D. Trimming stripped 9 bases from V and 3 bases from J, with 16 bases between. Germline lookup yields CDR1 SNHLY and CDR2 FYNNEI. The CDR3 covers 14 residues. This CDR3 is CARGSPTPTDTQYF. The CDR3, as DNA: TGTGCCAGGGGAAGTCCAACCCCTACAGATACGCAGTATTTT.

This clonotype was picked up one time. This chain connects TRBV19 to TRBJ2-6; 8 positions agree with TRBD1. Trimming removed 7 bases from V and 6 bases from J; junction bases left unmatched: 14. This CDR3 has 17 amino acids. In germline, CDR1 is LNHDA, CDR2 SQIVND (reference sequence). The CDR3: CASIGQGRFREANVLTF. The DNA for the CDR3 is TGTGCCAGTATTGGACAGGGACGTTTTCGGGAGGCCAACGTCCTGACTTTC.

V gene TRBV20-1 combines with J gene TRBJ1-5, with no clear D. V lost 7 bases, J lost 2 bases, and 12 bases lay in between. CDR3 length: 13 residues. CDR1 DFQATT and CDR2 SNEGSKA come from the germline V gene (reference sequence). The CDR3 DNA reads as TGCAGTGGAAGTAGAGACGGCAATCAGCCCCAGCATTTT. This sequence encodes CSGSRDGNQPQHF.

The chain couples TRBV20-1 to TRBJ2-2; the match to TRBD1 covers 7 bases. This CDR3 comprises 14 residues. Trimming removed 5 bases from V and 2 bases from J; junction bases left unmatched: 5. In germline, CDR1 is DFQATT, CDR2 SNEGSKA (reference sequence). CDR3 sequence reads: CSAEDRANTGELFF. The CDR3 coding sequence is TGCAGTGCTGAAGACAGGGCAAACACCGGGGAGCTGTTTTTT.

This rearrangement joins TRBV5-1 to TRBJ2-3, with 11 bases fitting TRBD2. Germline assignment: CDR1 SGHRS and CDR2 YFSETQ. V shed 3 bases, J shed 0 bases, and the junction held 0 bases outside the gene matches. The CDR3 has 15 amino acids. The chain's CDR3 is CASSWTSGSTDTQYF. For the CDR3, the DNA is TGCGCCAGCAGCTGGACTAGCGGGAGCACAGATACGCAGTATTTT.

The chain links TRBV3-1 to TRBJ2-7; 7 positions agree with TRBD2. The CDR3 spans 16 residues. V dropped 4 bases and J dropped 3; count of bases not matched to a gene: 12. CDR1 and CDR2 from the germline V gene are LGHDT and YNNKEL (reference sequence). The CDR3 DNA follows: TGTGCCAGCAGCCTGGGGGGGGAGGAGATGAACTACGAGCAGTACTTC. It codes for CASSLGGEEMNYEQYF.

This chain joins TRBV30 and TRBJ1-2; tentatively, D is TRBD1 (5 bases). This CDR3 is built from 11 residues. Germline V gives CDR1 GTSNPN, CDR2 SVGIG (reference sequence). V gave up 4 bases and J gave up 5 bases, with 8 bases separating them. The CDR3 region is CAWNGGYGYTF. The CDR3 coding sequence is TGTGCCTGGAACGGGGGATATGGCTACACCTTC.

This sequence joins TRBV24-1 and TRBJ2-4; the D is unclear. The CDR3 has 12 amino acids. Germline V gene data show CDR1 as KGHDR and CDR2 as SFDVKD. Deletions cut 0 bases from V and 6 bases from J, with 2 bases between. CDR3 nucleotide sequence: TGTGCCACCAGTGATTTGAGAAACATTCAGTACTTC. Translation: CATSDLRNIQYF.

CDR3 sequence: CASSSWTGEKLFF. DNA for the CDR3: TGTGCCAGCAGCTCATGGACGGGAGAAAAACTGTTTTTT. The gene calls are TRBV7-9 and TRBJ1-4; no definite D call. The CDR3 covers 13 residues. The V gene's germline CDR1 is SEHNR and CDR2 FQNEAQ (reference sequence). V was shortened by 4 bases and J by 8 bases, with 11 bases between the two germline ends. Complete variable domain (other parts from reference TRBV7-9 and TRBJ1-4): DTGVSQNPRHKITKRGQNVTFRCDPISEHNRLYWYRQTLGQGPEFLTYFQNEAQLEKSRLLSDRFSAERPKGSFSTLEIQRTEQGDSAMYLCASSSWTGEKLFFGSGTQLSVL.